This TCR beta chain was sequenced during a study of blood T cell repertoires in COVID-19. Turning to the study itself: COVID-19 samples collected from the United States, Italy and Spain covered acute and convalescent phases. PBMCs, B-cell-depleted T cells, or T cells were the source of the cDNA or gDNA that made up the material.

In the authors' methods: Amplification from reference gene primers served as the basis for estimated nucleated cell counts. Sequencing used immunoSEQ multiplex PCR; TCRdb keeps in-frame clones, though not all of them. That table is the source of V, J and clone size, and D and trimming were worked out from the DNA. The table shows about 140,000 clones, with 85% to 90% occurring only once. The germline gives CDR1 MNHEY, CDR2 SVGAGI. V dropped 6 bases and J dropped 5; count of bases not matched to a gene: 6. The CDR3 runs 14 residues. Sequenced input: peripheral blood. This chain links TRBV6-5 with TRBJ2-5, with 10 bases lining up with TRBD1. The source is a woman between 55 and 75 years old with acute or convalescent COVID-19. The CDR3 DNA sequence: TGTGCCAGCAGGAAGACAGGGGGCGCGGAGACCCAGTACTTC. Translation gives CASRKTGGAETQYF.